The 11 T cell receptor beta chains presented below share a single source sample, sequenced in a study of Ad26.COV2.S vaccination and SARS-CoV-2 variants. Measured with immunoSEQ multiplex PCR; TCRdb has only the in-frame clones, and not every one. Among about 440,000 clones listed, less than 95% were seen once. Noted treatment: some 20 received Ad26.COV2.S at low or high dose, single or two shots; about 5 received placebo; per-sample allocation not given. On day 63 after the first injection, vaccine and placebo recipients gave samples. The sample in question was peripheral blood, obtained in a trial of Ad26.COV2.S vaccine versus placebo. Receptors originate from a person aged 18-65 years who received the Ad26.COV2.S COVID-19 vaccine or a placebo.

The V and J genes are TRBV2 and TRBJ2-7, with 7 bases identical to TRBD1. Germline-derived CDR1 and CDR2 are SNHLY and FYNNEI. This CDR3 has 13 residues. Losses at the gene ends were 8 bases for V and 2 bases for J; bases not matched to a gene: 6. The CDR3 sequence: CASRDSPAYEQYF. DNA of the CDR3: TGTGCCAGCCGGGACAGCCCAGCCTACGAGCAGTACTTC.

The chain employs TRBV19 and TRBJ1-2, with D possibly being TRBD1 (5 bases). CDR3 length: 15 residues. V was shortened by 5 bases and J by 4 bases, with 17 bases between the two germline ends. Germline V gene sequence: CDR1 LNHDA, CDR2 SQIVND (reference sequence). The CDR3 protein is CASSGQAGRTYGYTF. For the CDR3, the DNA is TGTGCCAGTAGTGGTCAAGCAGGGCGGACCTATGGCTACACCTTC.

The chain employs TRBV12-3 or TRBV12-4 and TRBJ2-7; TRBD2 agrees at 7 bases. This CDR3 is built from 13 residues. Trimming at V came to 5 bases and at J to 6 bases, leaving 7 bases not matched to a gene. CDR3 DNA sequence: TGTGCCAGCAGTCCTGGGGGGGTCCGCGAGCAGTACTTC. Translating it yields CASSPGGVREQYF.

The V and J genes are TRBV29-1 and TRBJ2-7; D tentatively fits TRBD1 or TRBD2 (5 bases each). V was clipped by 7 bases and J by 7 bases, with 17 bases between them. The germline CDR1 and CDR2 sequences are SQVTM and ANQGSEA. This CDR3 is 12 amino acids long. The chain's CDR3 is CSAGDGLWEQYF. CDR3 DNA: TGCAGCGCCGGGGACGGACTTTGGGAGCAGTACTTC.

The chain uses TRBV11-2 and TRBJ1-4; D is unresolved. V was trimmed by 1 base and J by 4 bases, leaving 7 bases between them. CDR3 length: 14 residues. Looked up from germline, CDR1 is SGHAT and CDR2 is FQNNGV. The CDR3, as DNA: TGTGCCAGCAGCTTAGGGGCCTTTAATGAAAAACTGTTTTTT. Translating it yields CASSLGAFNEKLFF.

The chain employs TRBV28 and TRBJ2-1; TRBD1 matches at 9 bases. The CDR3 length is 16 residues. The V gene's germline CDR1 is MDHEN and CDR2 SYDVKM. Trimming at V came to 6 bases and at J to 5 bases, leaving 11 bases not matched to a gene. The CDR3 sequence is CASSIPGQGLNNEQFF. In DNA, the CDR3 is TGTGCCAGCAGCATACCGGGACAGGGCCTAAACAATGAGCAGTTCTTC.

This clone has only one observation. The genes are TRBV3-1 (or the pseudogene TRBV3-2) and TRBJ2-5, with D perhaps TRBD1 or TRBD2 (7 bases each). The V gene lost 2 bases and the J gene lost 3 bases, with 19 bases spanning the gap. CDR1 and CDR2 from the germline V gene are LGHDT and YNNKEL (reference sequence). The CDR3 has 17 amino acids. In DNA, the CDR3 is TGTGCCAGCAGCCAAAACCCCGGGGCAGGGGGGGAAGAGACCCAGTACTTC. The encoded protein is CASSQNPGAGGEETQYF.

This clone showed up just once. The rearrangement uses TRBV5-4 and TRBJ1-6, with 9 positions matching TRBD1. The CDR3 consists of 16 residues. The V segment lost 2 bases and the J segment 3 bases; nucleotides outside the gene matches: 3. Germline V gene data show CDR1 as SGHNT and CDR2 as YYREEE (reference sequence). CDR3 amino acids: CASSFWDRVYNSPLHF. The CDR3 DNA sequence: TGTGCCAGCAGCTTTTGGGACAGGGTCTATAATTCACCCCTCCACTTT.

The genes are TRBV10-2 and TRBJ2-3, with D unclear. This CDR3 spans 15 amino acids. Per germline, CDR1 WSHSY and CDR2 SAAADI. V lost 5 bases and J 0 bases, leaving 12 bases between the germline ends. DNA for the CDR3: TGCGCCAGCAGTTATTGGACGGGTAGCACAGATACGCAGTATTTT. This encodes CASSYWTGSTDTQYF.

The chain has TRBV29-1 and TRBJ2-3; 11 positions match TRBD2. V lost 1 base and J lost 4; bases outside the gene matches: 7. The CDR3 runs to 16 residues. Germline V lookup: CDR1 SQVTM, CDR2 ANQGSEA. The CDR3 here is CSVEGLVAGGSDTQYF. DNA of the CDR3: TGCAGCGTTGAAGGTTTGGTAGCGGGAGGGTCAGATACGCAGTATTTT.

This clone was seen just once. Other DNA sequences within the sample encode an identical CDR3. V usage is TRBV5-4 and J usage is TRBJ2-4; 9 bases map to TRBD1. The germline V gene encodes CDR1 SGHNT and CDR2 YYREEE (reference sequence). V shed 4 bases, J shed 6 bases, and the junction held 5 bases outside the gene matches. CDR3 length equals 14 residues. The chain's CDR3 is CASSPGQGRNIQYF. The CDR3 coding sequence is TGTGCCAGCAGCCCGGGACAGGGACGAAACATTCAGTACTTC.